The TCR beta chain described here comes from a study of shared clonotypes between healthy human individuals. The overall study: Donors were a couple of women and three men aged 18 to 49. Each donor had three CD4 naive, three CD4 memory, two CD8 naive and one CD8 memory plate.

Whole-study results and caveats: Between a handful of donors, naive CD4 clonotypes were shared at a level of about 5%.

V was trimmed by 3 bases and J by 3 bases, leaving 15 bases between them. From germline, CDR1 is SGHDN and CDR2 FVKESK. CDR3 length: 15 amino acids. It was at deep level that the assay was run. Clones were read by immunoSEQ multiplex PCR, and TCRdb kept only the in-frame ones, dropping some. The profile shows over 2 million clones, roughly 92% of them singletons. On this clone: No antigen is known for it.

The TCR sequence derives from a man between 18 and 29 years old in good health. Some clones in this sample may be carry-over from other donors' samples. Sequencing was carried out using naive CD4+ T cells from PBMCs. Noted subset: CD45RA+ positively selected. The chain couples TRBV14 to TRBJ2-7; no reliable D call. For the CDR3, the DNA is TGTGCCAGCAGCCATTCGGGCAGCTATGGCTACGAGCAGTACTTC. This sequence encodes CASSHSGSYGYEQYF.